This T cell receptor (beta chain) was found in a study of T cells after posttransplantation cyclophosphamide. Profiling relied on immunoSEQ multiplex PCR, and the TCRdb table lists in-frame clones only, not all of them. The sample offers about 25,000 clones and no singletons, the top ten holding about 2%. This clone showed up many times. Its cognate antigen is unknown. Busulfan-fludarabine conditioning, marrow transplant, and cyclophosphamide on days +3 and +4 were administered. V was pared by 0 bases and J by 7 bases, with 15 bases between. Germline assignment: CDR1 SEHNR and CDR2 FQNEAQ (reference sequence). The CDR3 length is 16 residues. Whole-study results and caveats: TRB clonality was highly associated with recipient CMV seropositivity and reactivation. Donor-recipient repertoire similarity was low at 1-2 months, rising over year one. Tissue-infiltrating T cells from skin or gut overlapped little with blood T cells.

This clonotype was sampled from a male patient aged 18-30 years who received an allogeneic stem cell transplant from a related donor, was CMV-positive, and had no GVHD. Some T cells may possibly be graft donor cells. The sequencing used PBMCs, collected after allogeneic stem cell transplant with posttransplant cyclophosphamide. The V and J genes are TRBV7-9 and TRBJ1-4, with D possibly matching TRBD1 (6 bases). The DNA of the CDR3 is TGTGCCAGCAGCTTAGCGGGCCGGACAGTGGGTGAAAAACTGTTTTTT. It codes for CASSLAGRTVGEKLFF.